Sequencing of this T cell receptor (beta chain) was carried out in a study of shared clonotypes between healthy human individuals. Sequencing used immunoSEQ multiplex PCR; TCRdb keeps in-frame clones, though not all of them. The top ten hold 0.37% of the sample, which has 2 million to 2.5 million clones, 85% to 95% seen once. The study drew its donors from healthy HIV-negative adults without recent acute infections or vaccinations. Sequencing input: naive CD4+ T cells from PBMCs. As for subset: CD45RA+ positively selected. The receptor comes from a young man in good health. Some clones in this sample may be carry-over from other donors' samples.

DNA for the CDR3: TGTGCCAGCACCTCACCCGGCGGGGGCAATCAGCCCCAGCATTTT. This translates into CASTSPGGGNQPQHF. This sequence joins TRBV28 and TRBJ1-5; D not resolved. This CDR3 comprises 15 residues. From germline, CDR1 is MDHEN and CDR2 SYDVKM. V was shortened by 7 bases and J by 2 bases, with 15 bases between the two germline ends.